This TCR beta chain was sequenced for a study of Ad26.COV2.S vaccination and SARS-CoV-2 variants. Study context: Once, or twice with 56 days between doses, Ad26.COV2.S was given intramuscularly.

The data were produced by immunoSEQ multiplex PCR, yet TCRdb's version contains in-frame clones alone and is incomplete. The table records about 280,000 clones, more than 70% of them present only once. With respect to this clone: What it recognizes is unknown.

The sample's treatment: around 19 received Ad26.COV2.S at low or high dose, single or two shots; 5 received placebo; per-sample allocation not given. Day 63 following the first vaccine or placebo injection was when the samples were taken. It was an adult aged 18-55 years in Boston who was the donor. V shed 1 base and J shed 0 bases, with 12 bases lying between them. Germline-derived CDR1 and CDR2 are SQVTM and ANQGSEA. The CDR3 loop spans 15 amino acids. Study-level results: Comparability of non-spike TCR breadth was observed across vaccine and placebo recipients. Substantial breadth was reportedly displayed by spike-specific CD8+ and CD4+ T cell responses after vaccination.

The TCR comes from a person aged 18-65 years who received the Ad26.COV2.S COVID-19 vaccine or a placebo. The chain is built from TRBV29-1 and TRBJ1-1; D gene ambiguous. Material: peripheral blood, obtained in a trial of Ad26.COV2.S vaccine versus placebo. CDR3 in DNA: TGCAGCGTTGAAGTCCGGATAGCCCTGAACACTGAAGCTTTCTTT. Translated: CSVEVRIALNTEAFF.